A selection of T cell receptor beta chains follows, all from one sample in a study of vaccination effects on CD4 cells after COVID-19. The antigens for these receptors are not known. The protocol was immunoSEQ multiplex PCR, while the TCRdb copy is restricted to in-frame clones and leaves out a portion. The sample includes about 37,000 clones, roughly 66% seen only once; the top ten take about 15%. Material: CD4+ T cells from PBMCs cultured with HCoV-OC43 spike peptides, obtained before COVID-19 vaccination. The receptors here all came from a human donor who received a COVID-19 vaccine. The CDR3 runs from the conserved cysteine through the conserved F or W. D genes are given only for firm matches. Clone sizes are given selectively: once, few, many, or a class where the clone is expanded.

-	-	TRBJ1-2	TRBV2	TGTGCCAGCAGTGAAGCTGGAAGGGTCTATGGCTACACCTTC	CASSEAGRVYGYTF
-	-	TRBJ1-1	TRBV7-9	TGTGCCAGTACCCCAGGGCCTCGGACTGAAGCTTTCTTT	CASTPGPRTEAFF
-	-	TRBJ2-2	TRBV6-5	TGTGCCAGCAGGTTCAGGGGAAGGGACACCGGGGAGCTGTTTTTT	CASRFRGRDTGELFF
-	-	TRBJ1-4	TRBV29-1	TGCAGCGTTGAAGATCTGGCGCCGACGGGCGAAAAACTGTTTTTT	CSVEDLAPTGEKLFF
-	-	TRBJ1-1	TRBV12-3/TRBV12-4	TGTGCCAGCAGCGGGTCGGGGGACACTGAAGCTTTCTTT	CASSGSGDTEAFF
-	medium-sized	TRBJ1-6	TRBV7-9	TGTGCCAGCAGCTTAGTGGTCGAGGGTGACTGCATCTATAATTCACCCCTCCACTTT	CASSLVVEGDCIYNSPLHF
-	-	TRBJ1-2	TRBV20-1	TGCAGTGCTAGAAACAGTTTGGGGTACACCTTC	CSARNSLGYTF
TRBD1	-	TRBJ2-3	TRBV5-1	TGCGCCAGCAGGGAACGGGACAGGGTTGGGGGAGATACGCAGTATTTT	CASRERDRVGGDTQYF
-	-	TRBJ1-5	TRBV2	TGTGCCAGCAGTGAGGAGTCCCTCGGCCAGCCCCAGCATTTT	CASSEESLGQPQHF
TRBD2	-	TRBJ2-3	TRBV3-1/TRBV3-2	TGTGCCAGCAGCCGCCTGAATCTCGGGGGGTCAGATACGCAGTATTTT	CASSRLNLGGSDTQYF
-	-	TRBJ1-2	TRBV5-6	TGTGCCAGCAGTCGGTCGGGGGTTTATGGCTACACCTTC	CASSRSGVYGYTF
-	-	TRBJ1-6	TRBV19	TGTGCCAGTAGTATAGGGGGGGCAGAAACCCTAGATTCACCCCTCCACTTT	CASSIGGAETLDSPLHF
-	-	TRBJ2-7	TRBV5-4	TGTGCCAGCAGCGATTTTAGGGAGCAGTACTTC	CASSDFREQYF
TRBD2	once	TRBJ2-5	TRBV9	TGTGCCAGCAGCGTAGCACCGCGGGAGCAAGAGACCCAGTACTTC	CASSVAPREQETQYF
-	-	TRBJ2-3	TRBV10-3	TGTGCCATCAGTGAGTCGTCGGGCCCACAGCAGTATTTT	CAISESSGPQQYF
TRBD1	-	TRBJ1-6	TRBV20-1	TGCAGTGCTAGTCCGTCCGGCAGGGGGGAATATTCACCCCTCCACTTT	CSASPSGRGEYSPLHF
TRBD1	-	TRBJ2-5	TRBV11-2	TGTGCCAGCAGCTCAAATACAGGGGGCCCGGCACAGACCCAGTACTTC	CASSSNTGGPAQTQYF
-	-	TRBJ1-1	TRBV30	TGTGCCTGGAGTAGGGACGGCCGCACTGAAGCTTTCTTT	CAWSRDGRTEAFF
-	few	TRBJ1-2	TRBV6-5	TGTGCCAGCAGTATACCCGGAGACTATGGCTACACCTTC	CASSIPGDYGYTF
TRBD2	-	TRBJ2-3	TRBV5-6	TGTGCCAGCAGCTATCCTAGCGGGGGGTTCACAGATACGCAGTATTTT	CASSYPSGGFTDTQYF
-	-	TRBJ2-1	TRBV5-1	TGCGCCAGCAGAAACGGACAGTCCTACAATGAGCAGTTCTTC	CASRNGQSYNEQFF
-	few	TRBJ1-2	TRBV10-2	TGCGCCAGCCGGGACACTTCTAACTATGGCTACACCTTC	CASRDTSNYGYTF
-	many	TRBJ2-5	TRBV5-1	TGCGCCAGCAGCTTGGCTGCTTTCGAGACCCAGTACTTC	CASSLAAFETQYF
-	few	TRBJ1-5	TRBV12-5	TGTGCTAGTGGTTGGGGAAAAGATCAGCCCCAGCATTTT	CASGWGKDQPQHF
-	few	TRBJ1-6	TRBV5-1	TGCGCCAGCAGCCTACGACCGGGACGAGTCTCCGAGACACCCCTCCACTTT	CASSLRPGRVSETPLHF
-	-	TRBJ2-5	TRBV6-6	TGTGCCAGCAGTTACTCAGGGTCCCGTCAAGAGACCCAGTACTTC	CASSYSGSRQETQYF
TRBD1	-	TRBJ1-4	TRBV25-1	TGTGCCAGCAGTGTGGGACAGGCCAATGAAAAACTGTTTTTT	CASSVGQANEKLFF
TRBD1	-	TRBJ2-2	TRBV18	TGTGCCAGCTCACAGGGACAGGGCGGCACCGGGGAGCTGTTTTTT	CASSQGQGGTGELFF
TRBD2	-	TRBJ2-1	TRBV10-1	TGCGCCAGCAGTCATCCCGGGACTAGCGGGGCTATGGAGCAGTTCTTC	CASSHPGTSGAMEQFF
-	-	TRBJ1-3	TRBV10-3	TGTGCCATCAGTGAGACCGCTGGAAACACCATATATTTT	CAISETAGNTIYF
TRBD2	-	TRBJ2-3	TRBV4-2	TGTGCCAGCAGCCAAGGGACTAGTGGTGATACGCAGTATTTT	CASSQGTSGDTQYF
-	few	TRBJ1-5	TRBV9	TGTGCCAGCAGCGTAGGGTATAGCAATCAGCCCCAGCATTTT	CASSVGYSNQPQHF
-	-	TRBJ2-3	TRBV27	TGTGCCAGCAGTTTGAACTCCCTCACAGATACGCAGTATTTT	CASSLNSLTDTQYF
-	-	TRBJ2-5	TRBV6-6	TGTGCCAGCAGTTACGGACAGTATCAAGAGACCCAGTACTTC	CASSYGQYQETQYF
-	-	TRBJ2-7	TRBV19	TGTGCCAGTAGTATAGGGGCCCACTACGAGCAGTACTTC	CASSIGAHYEQYF
TRBD1	-	TRBJ2-7	TRBV5-6	TGTGCCAGCAGCTTGTATGGTGACAGGGCCTCCTACGAGCAGTACTTC	CASSLYGDRASYEQYF
-	few	TRBJ1-1	TRBV20-1	TGCAGAGTCGGGTTGAACACTGAAGCTTTCTTT	CRVGLNTEAFF
-	-	TRBJ2-1	TRBV29-1	TGCAGCGTTGACGGCAGATTGGTCCATGAGCAGTTCTTC	CSVDGRLVHEQFF
TRBD1	-	TRBJ2-7	TRBV18	TGTGCCAGCTCACCCCCAGGGACAGGGCGGGGCTACGAGCAGTACTTC	CASSPPGTGRGYEQYF
-	-	TRBJ1-1	TRBV5-1	TGCGCCAGCAGCTTCGAGGGAGGTCGGTCAGGGGACACTGAAGCTTTCTTT	CASSFEGGRSGDTEAFF
TRBD1	-	TRBJ2-5	TRBV7-9	TGTGCCAGCAGACCGAGACAGGGGGCAGGGGAGACCCAGTACTTC	CASRPRQGAGETQYF
TRBD1	-	TRBJ1-2	TRBV5-1	TGCGCCAGCAGCTTGGACTTGACAGGGACGATTGGCTACACCTTC	CASSLDLTGTIGYTF
-	-	TRBJ1-2	TRBV19	TGTGCCAGTAGCCTTACAGGACCCCTATATGGCTACACCTTC	CASSLTGPLYGYTF
TRBD1	once	TRBJ1-5	TRBV5-1	TGCGCCAGCAGCGCAGGGACAGGGCACAATCAGCCCCAGCATTTT	CASSAGTGHNQPQHF
-	-	TRBJ1-5	TRBV18	TGTGCCAGCTCACCAGGATATAGCAATCAGCCCCAGCATTTT	CASSPGYSNQPQHF